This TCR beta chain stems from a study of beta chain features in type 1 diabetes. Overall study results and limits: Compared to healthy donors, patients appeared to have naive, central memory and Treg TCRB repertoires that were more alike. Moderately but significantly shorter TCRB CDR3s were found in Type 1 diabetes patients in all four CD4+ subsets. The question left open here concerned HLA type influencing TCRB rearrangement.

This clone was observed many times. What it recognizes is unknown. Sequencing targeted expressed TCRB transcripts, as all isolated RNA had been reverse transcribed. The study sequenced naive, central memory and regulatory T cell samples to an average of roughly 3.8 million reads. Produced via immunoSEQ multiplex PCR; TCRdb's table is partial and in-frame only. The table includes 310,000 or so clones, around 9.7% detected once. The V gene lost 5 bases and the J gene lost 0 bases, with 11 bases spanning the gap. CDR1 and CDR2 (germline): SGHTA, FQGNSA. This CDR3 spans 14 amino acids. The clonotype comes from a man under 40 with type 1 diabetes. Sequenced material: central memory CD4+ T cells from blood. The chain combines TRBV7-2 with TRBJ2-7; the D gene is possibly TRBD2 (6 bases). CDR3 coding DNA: TGTGCCAGCAGCCCGGGACTGAGCTCCTACGAGCAGTACTTC. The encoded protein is CASSPGLSSYEQYF.